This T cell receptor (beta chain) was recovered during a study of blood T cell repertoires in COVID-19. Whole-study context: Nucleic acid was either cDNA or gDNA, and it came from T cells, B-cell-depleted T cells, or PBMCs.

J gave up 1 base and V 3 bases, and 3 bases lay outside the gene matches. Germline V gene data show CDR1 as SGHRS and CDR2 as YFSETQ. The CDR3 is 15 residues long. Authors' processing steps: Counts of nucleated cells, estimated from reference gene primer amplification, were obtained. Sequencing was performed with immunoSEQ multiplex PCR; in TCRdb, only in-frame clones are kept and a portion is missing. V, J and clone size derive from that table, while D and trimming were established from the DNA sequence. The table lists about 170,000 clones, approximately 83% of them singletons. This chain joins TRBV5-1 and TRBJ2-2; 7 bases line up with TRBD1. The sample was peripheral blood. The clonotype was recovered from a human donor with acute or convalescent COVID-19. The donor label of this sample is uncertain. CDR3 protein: CASSSGTVNTGELFF. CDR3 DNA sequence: TGCGCCAGCAGCTCCGGGACAGTGAACACCGGGGAGCTGTTTTTT.